This entry features one T cell receptor (beta chain) sequence. Antigen specificity is unknown. This may stem from a read error, because a much larger clone lies one nucleotide away. Diagnosis relied on clinical symptoms, serum thyroxine and TRAb, thyroid ultrasound and orbital computed tomography. TCR beta CDR3 regions were amplified from RNA transcripts. With the HTBI primer set, the TCR CDR3 went through a first round of RT-PCR. TCRdb reprocessed the multiplex PCR reads via MiXCR and lists one record per CDR3 protein. The sample lists about 210,000 distinct CDR3 sequences; 17% were seen once. The data are from a study of T cells in Graves' hyperthyroidism and ophthalmopathy. This CDR3 has 14 amino acids. Germline assignment: CDR1 MNHEY and CDR2 SMNVEV (reference sequence). Points from the study as a whole: Ophthalmopathy was identified by the model a median approximately six months ahead of onset.

The sequenced sample was blood. The genes are TRBV27 and TRBJ2-3, with no clear D. The J call may be wrong; the DNA end is better matched by TRBJ1-5. The clonotype comes from a man aged 50-59 years with Graves' hyperthyroidism. CDR3 in DNA: TGTGCCAGCAGTTTGTCTCCTAGCACAGATACGCAGCATTTT. Protein: CASSLSPSTDTQHF.